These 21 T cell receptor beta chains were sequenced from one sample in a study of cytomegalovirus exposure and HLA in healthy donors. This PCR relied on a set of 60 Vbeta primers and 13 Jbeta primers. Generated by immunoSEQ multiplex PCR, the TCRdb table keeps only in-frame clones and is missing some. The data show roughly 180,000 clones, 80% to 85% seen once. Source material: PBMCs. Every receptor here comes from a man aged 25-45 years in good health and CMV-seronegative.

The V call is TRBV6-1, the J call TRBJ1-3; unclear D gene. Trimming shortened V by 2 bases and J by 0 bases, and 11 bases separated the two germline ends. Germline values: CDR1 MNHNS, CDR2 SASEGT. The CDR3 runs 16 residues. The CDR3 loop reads CASSEFGAISGNTIYF. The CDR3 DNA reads TGTGCCAGCAGTGAATTCGGTGCCATCTCTGGAAACACCATATATTTT.

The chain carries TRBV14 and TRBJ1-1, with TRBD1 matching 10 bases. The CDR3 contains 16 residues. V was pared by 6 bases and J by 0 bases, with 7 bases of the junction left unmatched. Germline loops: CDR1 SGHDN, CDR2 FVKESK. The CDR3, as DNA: TGTGCCAGCAGTCGAGGACAGGGGGTCATGAACACTGAAGCTTTCTTT. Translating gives CASSRGQGVMNTEAFF. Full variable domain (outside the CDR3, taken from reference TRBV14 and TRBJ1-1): EAGVTQFPSHSVIEKGQTVTLRCDPISGHDNLYWYRRVMGKEIKFLLHFVKESKQDESGMPNNRFLAERTGGTYSTLKVQPAELEDSGVYFCASSRGQGVMNTEAFFGQGTRLTVV.

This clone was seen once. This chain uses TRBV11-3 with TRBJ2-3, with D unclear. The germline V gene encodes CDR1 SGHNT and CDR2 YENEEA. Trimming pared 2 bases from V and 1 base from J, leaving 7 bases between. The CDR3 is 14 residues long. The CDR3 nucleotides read TGTGCCAGCAGCTTAAGGAGCGGCACAGATACGCAGTATTTT. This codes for CASSLRSGTDTQYF.

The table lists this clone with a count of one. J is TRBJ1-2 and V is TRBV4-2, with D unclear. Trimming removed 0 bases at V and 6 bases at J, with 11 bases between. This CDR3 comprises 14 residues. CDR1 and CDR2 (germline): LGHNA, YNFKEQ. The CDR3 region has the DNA TGTGCCAGCAGCCAAGATCCCCAGACACATGGCTACACCTTC. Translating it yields CASSQDPQTHGYTF.

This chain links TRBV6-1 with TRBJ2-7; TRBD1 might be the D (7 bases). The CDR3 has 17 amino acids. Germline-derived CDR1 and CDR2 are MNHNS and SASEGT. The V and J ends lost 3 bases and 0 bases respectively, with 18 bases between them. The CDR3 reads CASSDYLTGTYSYEQYF. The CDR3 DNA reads TGTGCCAGCAGTGACTATTTGACAGGGACTTACTCCTACGAGCAGTACTTC.

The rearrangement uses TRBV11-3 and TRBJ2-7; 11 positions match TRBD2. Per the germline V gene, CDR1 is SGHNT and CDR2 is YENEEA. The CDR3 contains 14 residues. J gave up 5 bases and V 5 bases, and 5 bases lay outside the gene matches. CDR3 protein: CASSTGTSGDEQYF. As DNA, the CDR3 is TGTGCCAGCAGCACCGGGACTAGCGGTGACGAGCAGTACTTC.

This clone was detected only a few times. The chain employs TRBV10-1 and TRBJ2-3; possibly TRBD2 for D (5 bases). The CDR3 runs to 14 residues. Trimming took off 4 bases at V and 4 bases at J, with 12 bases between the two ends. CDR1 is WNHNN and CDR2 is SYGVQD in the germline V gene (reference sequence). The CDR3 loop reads CASSGTLGSDTQYF. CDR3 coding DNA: TGCGCCAGCAGTGGGACTTTGGGTTCAGATACGCAGTATTTT.

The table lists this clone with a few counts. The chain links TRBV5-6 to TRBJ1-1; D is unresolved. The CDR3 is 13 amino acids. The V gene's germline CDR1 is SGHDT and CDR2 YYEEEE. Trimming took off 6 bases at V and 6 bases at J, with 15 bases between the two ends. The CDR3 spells CASTRGYGPEAFF. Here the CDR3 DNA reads TGTGCCAGCACCCGAGGTTATGGCCCTGAAGCTTTCTTT.

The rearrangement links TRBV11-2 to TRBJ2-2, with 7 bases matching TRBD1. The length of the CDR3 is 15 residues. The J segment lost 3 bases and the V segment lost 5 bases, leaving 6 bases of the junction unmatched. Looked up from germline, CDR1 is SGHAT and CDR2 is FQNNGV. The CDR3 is CASSPIRGYTGELFF. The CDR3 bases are TGTGCCAGCAGCCCGATCAGGGGGTACACCGGGGAGCTGTTTTTT.

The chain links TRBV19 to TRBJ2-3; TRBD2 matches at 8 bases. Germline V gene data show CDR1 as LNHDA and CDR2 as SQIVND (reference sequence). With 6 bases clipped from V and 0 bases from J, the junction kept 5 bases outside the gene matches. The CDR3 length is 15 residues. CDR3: CASRRREVSTDTQYF. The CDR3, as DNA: TGTGCCAGTAGACGGCGGGAGGTTAGCACAGATACGCAGTATTTT.

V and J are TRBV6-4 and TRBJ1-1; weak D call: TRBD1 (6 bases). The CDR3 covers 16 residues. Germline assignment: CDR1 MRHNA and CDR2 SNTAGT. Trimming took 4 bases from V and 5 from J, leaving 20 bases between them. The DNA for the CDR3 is TGTGCCAGCAGTGGGCCGGGACACCCCCATAGGACTGAAGCTTTCTTT. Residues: CASSGPGHPHRTEAFF.

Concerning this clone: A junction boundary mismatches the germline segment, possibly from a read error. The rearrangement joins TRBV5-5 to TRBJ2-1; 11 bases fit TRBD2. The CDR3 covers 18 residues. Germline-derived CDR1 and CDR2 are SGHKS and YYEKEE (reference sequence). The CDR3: CASSLSKGTTSGDNEQLF. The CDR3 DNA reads TGTGCCAGCAGCTTATCTAAGGGTACGACTAGCGGGGACAATGAGCAGCTCTTC.

CDR3 bases: TGTGCCAGCAGCTCAACAGCCACCTACGAGCAGTACTTC. Translated, it gives CASSSTATYEQYF. V is TRBV7-9 and J is TRBJ2-7; D remains unclear. The CDR3 sequence is 13 residues long. Germline V gene lookup returns CDR1 SEHNR and CDR2 FQNEAQ (reference sequence). Trimming cost V 4 bases and J 2 bases, with 9 bases left between them.

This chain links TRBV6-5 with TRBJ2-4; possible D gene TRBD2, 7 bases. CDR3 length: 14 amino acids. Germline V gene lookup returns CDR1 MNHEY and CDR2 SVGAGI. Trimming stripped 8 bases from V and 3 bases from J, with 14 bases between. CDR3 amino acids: CASGGGPGKNIQYF. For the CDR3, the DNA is TGTGCCAGCGGCGGGGGCCCAGGCAAAAACATTCAGTACTTC.

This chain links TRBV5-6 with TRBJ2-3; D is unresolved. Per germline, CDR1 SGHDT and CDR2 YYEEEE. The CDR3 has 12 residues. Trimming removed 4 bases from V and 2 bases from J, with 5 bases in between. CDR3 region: CASSRDTDTQYF. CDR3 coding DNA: TGTGCCAGCAGCCGCGACACAGATACGCAGTATTTT.

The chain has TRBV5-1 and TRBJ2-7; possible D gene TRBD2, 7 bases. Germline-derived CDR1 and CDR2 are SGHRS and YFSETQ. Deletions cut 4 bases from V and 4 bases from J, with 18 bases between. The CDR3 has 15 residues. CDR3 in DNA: TGCGCCAGCAGCCTGGAGGGGGGAGGGCCTTACGAGCAGTACTTC. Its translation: CASSLEGGGPYEQYF.

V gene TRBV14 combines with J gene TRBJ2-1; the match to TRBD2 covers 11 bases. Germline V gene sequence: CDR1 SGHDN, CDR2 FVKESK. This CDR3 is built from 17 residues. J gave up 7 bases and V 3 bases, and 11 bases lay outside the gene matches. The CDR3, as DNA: TGTGCCAGCAGCCATCTTAAGACTAGCGGGATGCGGAATGAGCAGTTCTTC. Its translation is CASSHLKTSGMRNEQFF. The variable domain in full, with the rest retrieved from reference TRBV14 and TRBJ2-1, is EAGVTQFPSHSVIEKGQTVTLRCDPISGHDNLYWYRRVMGKEIKFLLHFVKESKQDESGMPNNRFLAERTGGTYSTLKVQPAELEDSGVYFCASSHLKTSGMRNEQFFGPGTRLTVL.

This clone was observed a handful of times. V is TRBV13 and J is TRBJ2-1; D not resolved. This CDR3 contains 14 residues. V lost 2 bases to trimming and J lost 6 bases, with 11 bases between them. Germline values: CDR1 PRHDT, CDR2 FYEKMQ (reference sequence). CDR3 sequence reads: CASSLPPTSNEQFF. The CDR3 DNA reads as TGTGCCAGCAGCTTACCCCCCACCAGCAATGAGCAGTTCTTC.

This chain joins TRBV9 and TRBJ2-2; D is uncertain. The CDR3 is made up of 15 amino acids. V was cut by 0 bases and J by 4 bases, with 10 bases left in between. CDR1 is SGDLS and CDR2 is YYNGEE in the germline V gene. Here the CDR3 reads CASSVVTSSTGELFF. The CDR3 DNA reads TGTGCCAGCAGCGTAGTGACTTCTAGCACCGGGGAGCTGTTTTTT.

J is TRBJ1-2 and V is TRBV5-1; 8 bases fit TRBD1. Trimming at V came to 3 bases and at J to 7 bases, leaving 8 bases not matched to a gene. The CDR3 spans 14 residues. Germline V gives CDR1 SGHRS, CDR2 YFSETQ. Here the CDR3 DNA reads TGCGCCAGCAGCTACCATAGGACAGGGAGTGGCTACACCTTC. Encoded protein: CASSYHRTGSGYTF.

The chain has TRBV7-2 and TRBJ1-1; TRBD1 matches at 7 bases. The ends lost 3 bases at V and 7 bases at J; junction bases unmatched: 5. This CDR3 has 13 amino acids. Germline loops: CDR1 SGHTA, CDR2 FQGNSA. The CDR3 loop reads CASSFGTEFEAFF. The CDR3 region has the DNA TGTGCCAGCAGCTTTGGGACAGAGTTTGAAGCTTTCTTT.